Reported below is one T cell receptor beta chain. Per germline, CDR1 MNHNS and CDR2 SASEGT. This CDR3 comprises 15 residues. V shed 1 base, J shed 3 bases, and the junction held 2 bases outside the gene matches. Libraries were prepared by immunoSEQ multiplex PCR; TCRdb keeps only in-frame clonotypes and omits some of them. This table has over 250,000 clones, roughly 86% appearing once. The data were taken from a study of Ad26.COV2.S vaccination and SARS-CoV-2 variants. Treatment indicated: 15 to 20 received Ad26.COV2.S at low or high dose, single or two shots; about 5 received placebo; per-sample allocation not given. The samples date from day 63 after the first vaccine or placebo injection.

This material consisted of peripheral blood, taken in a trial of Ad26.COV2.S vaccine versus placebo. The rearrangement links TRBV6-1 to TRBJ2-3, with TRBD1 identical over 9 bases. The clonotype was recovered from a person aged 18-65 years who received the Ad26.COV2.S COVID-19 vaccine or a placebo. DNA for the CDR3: TGTGCCAGCAGTGAAGGGACAGGGGAAACAGATACGCAGTATTTT. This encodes CASSEGTGETDTQYF.